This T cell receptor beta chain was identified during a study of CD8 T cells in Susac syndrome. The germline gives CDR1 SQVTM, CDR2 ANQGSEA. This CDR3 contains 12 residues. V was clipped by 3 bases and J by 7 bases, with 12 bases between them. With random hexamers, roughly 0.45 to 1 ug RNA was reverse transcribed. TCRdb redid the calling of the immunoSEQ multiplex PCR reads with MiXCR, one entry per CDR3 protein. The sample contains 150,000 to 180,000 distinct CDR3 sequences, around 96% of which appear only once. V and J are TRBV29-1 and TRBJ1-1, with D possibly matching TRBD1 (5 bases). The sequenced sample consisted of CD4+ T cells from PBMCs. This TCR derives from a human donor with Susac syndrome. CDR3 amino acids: CSVDGGRFEAFF. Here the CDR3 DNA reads TGCAGCGTTGACGGGGGACGGTTTGAAGCTTTCTTT.